A single sample gave rise to the 15 T cell receptor beta chains below, sequenced in a study of blood T cell repertoires in COVID-19. Assay used: immunoSEQ multiplex PCR; TCRdb lists only in-frame clones, some missing. The sample includes 140,000 or so clones, about 83% of them seen just once. The sequencing input was peripheral blood. The origin of the receptors is a woman between 45 and 60 years old with active or convalescent COVID-19.

There are many counts of this clone. This chain connects TRBV27 to TRBJ1-3; D is unclear. The germline V gene encodes CDR1 MNHEY and CDR2 SMNVEV (reference sequence). V dropped 2 bases and J dropped 0 bases, with 11 bases sitting between them. This CDR3 region has 16 residues. Here the CDR3 DNA reads TGTGCCAGCAGTTTAAGTATGAGATACTCTGGAAACACCATATATTTT. Its protein is CASSLSMRYSGNTIYF.

This clone was observed once. The gene calls are TRBV7-2 and TRBJ2-7, with TRBD2 matching 7 bases. CDR3 length: 13 residues. The V and J ends lost 5 bases and 7 bases, in that order; junction bases with no gene match: 8. Germline CDR1 SGHTA, CDR2 FQGNSA. DNA of the CDR3: TGTGCCAGCAGCGGGACTATCCTACGAGAGCAGTACTTC. Its protein is CASSGTILREQYF.

The chain recombines TRBV4-3 with TRBJ2-1; 8 nucleotides agree with TRBD2. The V gene's germline CDR1 is LGHNA and CDR2 YSLEER. The CDR3 is 15 residues long. The V gene end was trimmed by 0 bases and the J gene end by 7 bases; junction bases not matched to a gene: 5. For the CDR3, the DNA is TGCGCCAGCAGCCAAGATAGGGGACTAGGGAATGAGCAGTTCTTC. It translates to CASSQDRGLGNEQFF.

The CDR3 DNA sequence: TGTGCCAGTAGTACTAGCGGGGGGCCCAGTGAGCAGTTCTTC. Translation gives CASSTSGGPSEQFF. V is TRBV19 and J is TRBJ2-1, with 11 positions matching TRBD2. CDR3 length: 14 residues. V dropped 4 bases and J dropped 9; count of bases not matched to a gene: 5. Looked up from germline, CDR1 is LNHDA and CDR2 is SQIVND (reference sequence).

The chain joins TRBV12-5 to TRBJ2-3; 7 bases map to TRBD1. The CDR3 consists of 20 residues. V gave up 4 bases and J gave up 3 bases; unmatched junction bases: 22. Germline assignment: CDR1 LGHNT and CDR2 FRNRAP. CDR3 sequence reads: CASGSLASTGKSLKTDTQYF. The CDR3 nucleotides read TGTGCTAGTGGTTCCCTTGCCTCGACAGGGAAATCCCTCAAGACAGATACGCAGTATTTT.

CDR3 bases: TGCGCCAGCAGCCCGGACAGGGAGGTAAGGCAGCCCCAGCATTTT. Translation: CASSPDREVRQPQHF. The gene calls are TRBV4-3 and TRBJ1-5, with 8 bases lining up with TRBD1. Looked up from germline, CDR1 is LGHNA and CDR2 is YSLEER. This CDR3 is built from 15 residues. V lost 4 bases to trimming and J lost 7 bases; unmatched junction nucleotides: 9.

This clone was recorded only once. The CDR3 protein is CASSLDRGRSDTQYF. The CDR3 bases are TGCGCCAGCAGCTTGGACAGGGGACGGTCGGATACGCAGTATTTT. V and J are TRBV5-1 and TRBJ2-3; 7 nucleotides match TRBD1. Unmatched junction bases numbered 7, after V lost 0 bases and J lost 6 bases. Germline loops: CDR1 SGHRS, CDR2 YFSETQ. There are 15 residues in the CDR3.

The rearrangement joins TRBV7-2 to TRBJ1-2; possible D gene TRBD1, 6 bases. The germline CDR1 and CDR2 sequences are SGHTA and FQGNSA. V was clipped by 4 bases and J by 4 bases, with 22 bases between them. The CDR3 is 17 residues long. As DNA, the CDR3 is TGTGCCAGCAGCTCCGAGATGCCGGGACACAGATTCTATGGCTACACCTTC. Translating it yields CASSSEMPGHRFYGYTF. The whole variable domain, remainder taken from reference TRBV7-2 and TRBJ1-2, is GAGVSQSPSNKVTEKGKDVELRCDPISGHTALYWYRQSLGQGLEFLIYFQGNSAPDKSGLPSDRFSAERTGGSVSTLTIQRTQQEDSAVYLCASSSEMPGHRFYGYTFGSGTRLTVV.

This clone has a single count. The chain employs TRBV30 and TRBJ1-2, with D unclear. This CDR3 comprises 14 residues. Germline CDR1 and CDR2: GTSNPN and SVGIG (reference sequence). Trimming removed 0 bases from V and 4 bases from J, with 12 bases in between. CDR3 DNA: TGTGCCTGGAGTGTACGAGGGATTCCCTATGGCTACACCTTC. Amino acids: CAWSVRGIPYGYTF. Drawing the rest from reference TRBV30 and TRBJ1-2, the complete variable domain is SQTIHQWPATLVQPVGSPLSLECTVEGTSNPNLYWYRQAAGRGLQLLFYSVGIGQISSEVPQNLSASRPQDRQFILSSKKLLLSDSGFYLCAWSVRGIPYGYTFGSGTRLTVV.

This chain links TRBV6-4 with TRBJ2-7, with 9 bases that match TRBD1. The J segment lost 3 bases and the V segment lost 7 bases, leaving 10 bases of the junction unmatched. In germline, CDR1 is MRHNA, CDR2 SNTAGT. This CDR3 has 15 amino acids. CDR3 DNA: TGTGCCAGCACTCCTGGGGGACAGGGAAGCTACGAGCAGTACTTC. As protein: CASTPGGQGSYEQYF.

The V call is TRBV18, the J call TRBJ1-5, with TRBD1 matching over 7 bases. In germline, CDR1 is KGHSH, CDR2 LQKENI. CDR3 length: 18 amino acids. Trimming removed 6 bases from V and 1 base from J; junction bases left unmatched: 15. The CDR3 sequence is CASSFTGAQGTSNQPQHF. The CDR3 DNA sequence: TGTGCCAGCTCTTTTACAGGGGCCCAGGGCACAAGCAATCAGCCCCAGCATTTT.

This clone has a single count. The rearrangement links TRBV7-9 to TRBJ1-1; D is uncertain. Trimming left V 5 bases short and J 1 base short, with 8 bases between. The CDR3 loop spans 13 amino acids. Germline lookup yields CDR1 SEHNR and CDR2 FQNEAQ (reference sequence). This chain's CDR3 is CASSRHRNTEAFF. As DNA, the CDR3 is TGTGCCAGCAGCCGACATCGGAACACTGAAGCTTTCTTT.

This clone was found once. The rearrangement links TRBV2 to TRBJ1-3; D uncertain. Germline loops: CDR1 SNHLY, CDR2 FYNNEI. Deletions cut 0 bases from V and 1 base from J, with 13 bases between. There are 17 residues in the CDR3. CDR3 amino acids: CASSEAGGGMSGNTIYF. In DNA, the CDR3 is TGTGCCAGCAGTGAAGCGGGTGGAGGGATGTCTGGAAACACCATATATTTT.

This chain links TRBV19 with TRBJ1-3; possibly TRBD1 for D (6 bases). Trimming shortened V by 5 bases and J by 0 bases, and 14 bases separated the two germline ends. The CDR3 consists of 16 residues. Per the germline V gene, CDR1 is LNHDA and CDR2 is SQIVND (reference sequence). CDR3 sequence reads: CASSGTFISSGNTIYF. The CDR3 DNA reads as TGTGCCAGTAGTGGGACATTCATCTCCTCTGGAAACACCATATATTTT.

In the case of this clone: Within the sample, other DNA sequences also encode this same CDR3. V and J are TRBV11-2 and TRBJ1-1; 7 positions match TRBD1. Germline trimming cut 1 base from V and 1 base from J; bases unmatched to any gene: 0. CDR1 and CDR2 (germline): SGHAT, FQNNGV. The CDR3 is 14 amino acids. CDR3 residues: CASSLGDRNTEAFF. The CDR3 DNA is TGTGCCAGCAGCTTAGGGGACAGGAACACTGAAGCTTTCTTT.